This T cell receptor beta chain was captured in a study of T cells in Graves' hyperthyroidism and ophthalmopathy. TCR beta CDR3 regions were amplified from RNA. Initially, a first-round RT-PCR of the TCR CDR3 employed the HTBI primer set. TCRdb fed the multiplex PCR reads into MiXCR, producing one record per CDR3 protein. Of 750,000 to 950,000 distinct CDR3 sequences listed, about 38% were seen once; the top ten hold around 9.3%. Stable Graves' hyperthyroidism meant no ophthalmopathy progression within 18 months. Lactation, pregnancy, other autoimmune disease or uncontrolled infection excluded patients. Study results and caveats: Blood also carried most thyroid clonotypes expanded above 0.001.

Trimming left V 3 bases short and J 0 bases short, with 11 bases between. Germline V gene data show CDR1 as WSHSY and CDR2 as SAAADI. The CDR3 length is 16 residues. Concerning this clonotype: No antigen is known for it.

This TCR was recovered from a man aged 18 to 30 with Graves' hyperthyroidism. The rearrangement links TRBV10-2 to TRBJ1-4; D not certain. The material sequenced was blood. This CDR3 reads CASSEGSKATNEKLFF. Written as DNA, the CDR3 is TGCGCCAGCAGTGAAGGGTCGAAGGCAACTAATGAAAAACTGTTTTTT.